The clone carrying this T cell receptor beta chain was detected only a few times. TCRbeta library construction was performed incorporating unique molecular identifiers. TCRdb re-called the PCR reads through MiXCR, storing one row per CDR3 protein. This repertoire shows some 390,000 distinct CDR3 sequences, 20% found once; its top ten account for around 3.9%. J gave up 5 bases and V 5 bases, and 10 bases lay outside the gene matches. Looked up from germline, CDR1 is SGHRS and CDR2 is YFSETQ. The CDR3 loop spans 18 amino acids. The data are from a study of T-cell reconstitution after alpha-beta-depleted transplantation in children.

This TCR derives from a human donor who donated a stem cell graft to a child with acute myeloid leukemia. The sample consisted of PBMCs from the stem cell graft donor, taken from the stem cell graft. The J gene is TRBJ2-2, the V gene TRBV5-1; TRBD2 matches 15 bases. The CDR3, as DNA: TGCGCCAGCAGGTCACCGGGACTAGCGGGAGGCGGAACCGGGGAGCTGTTTTTT. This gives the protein CASRSPGLAGGGTGELFF.